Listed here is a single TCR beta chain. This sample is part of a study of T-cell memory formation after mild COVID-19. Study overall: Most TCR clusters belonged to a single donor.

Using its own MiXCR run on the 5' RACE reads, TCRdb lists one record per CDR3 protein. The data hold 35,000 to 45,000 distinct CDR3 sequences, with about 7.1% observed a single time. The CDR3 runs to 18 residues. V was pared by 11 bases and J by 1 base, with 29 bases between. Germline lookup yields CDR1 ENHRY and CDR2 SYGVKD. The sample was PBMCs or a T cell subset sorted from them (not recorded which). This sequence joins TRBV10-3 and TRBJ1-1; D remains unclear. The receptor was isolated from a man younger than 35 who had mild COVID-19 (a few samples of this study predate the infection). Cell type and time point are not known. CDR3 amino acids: CAVLPKGPWTEENTEAFF. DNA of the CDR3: TGTGCCGTCCTTCCTAAAGGGCCATGGACGGAGGAGAACACTGAAGCTTTCTTT.